Given below is one TCR beta chain in context. Its target is not known. PCR involved 60 Vbeta and 13 Jbeta primers. Per the original data handling: Counted up in a later analysis, unique TCR beta chains came to 60 million to 95 million, with around 10 million shared. The table came from immunoSEQ multiplex PCR; TCRdb's copy has only in-frame clones and leaves some out. V, J and clone size derive from that table, while D and trimming were established from the DNA sequence. The sample records about 140,000 clones, roughly four fifths being singletons. The source of the sample is a study of cytomegalovirus exposure and HLA in healthy donors. Study observations and caveats: Per published reports, the classifier diagnosed cytomegalovirus status with high specificity and sensitivity. HLA alleles were associated with 15,000 to 20,000 TCR beta sequences in a later analysis at 0.05 false discovery rate. The study had only CMV serostatus as immune exposure information.

CDR3 length: 16 amino acids. Per germline, CDR1 SQVTM and CDR2 ANQGSEA. V lost 1 base and J 5 bases, leaving 18 bases between the germline ends. The sequenced material came from PBMCs. The TCR originated in a woman between 40 and 55 years old in good health and CMV-seronegative. The chain recombines TRBV29-1 with TRBJ2-1; a weak D match, TRBD2 (5 bases). CDR3 region: CSVEGGESGRDNEQFF. In DNA, the CDR3 is TGCAGCGTTGAAGGAGGCGAGAGTGGGAGAGACAATGAGCAGTTCTTC.